This TCR beta chain stems from a study of blood T cell repertoires in COVID-19. The length of the CDR3 is 15 residues. CDR1 is SGHAT and CDR2 is FQNNGV in the germline V gene. J gave up 4 bases and V 0 bases, and 4 bases lay outside the gene matches. Profiled with immunoSEQ multiplex PCR; TCRdb holds only in-frame clones, not every one. This sample has hundreds of thousands of clones, with more than 75% found just once. The sample comprised peripheral blood. The rearrangement links TRBV11-2 to TRBJ2-7, with 9 bases aligning to TRBD1. This sequence originates from a man aged 55-75 years with acute or convalescent COVID-19. The DNA for the CDR3 is TGTGCCAGCAGCTTAGAACAGGGGGCAAGGTACGAGCAGTACTTC. This encodes CASSLEQGARYEQYF.